This entry concerns a single TCR beta chain. These data are taken from a study of shared T cell receptors in the human thymus. The method was immunoSEQ multiplex PCR; TCRdb's version includes in-frame clones alone and lacks a portion of them. The repertoire has hundreds of thousands of clones, roughly 90% of them found once; the top ten carry around 0.0099%. V dropped 3 bases and J dropped 3; count of bases not matched to a gene: 11. The germline V gene encodes CDR1 MDHEN and CDR2 SYDVKM. The CDR3 consists of 16 residues. The same data also contributed to another study, on human thymus T cells. From that second work: Thymus tissue for the work was resected from patients undergoing corrective heart surgery. Unrelated individuals were reported by related research to share highly overlapping thymic repertoires.

Sequenced sample: thymocytes. The receptor's source is a boy younger than two with a congenital heart defect. The chain links TRBV28 to TRBJ2-7, with 7 bases identical to TRBD1. This CDR3 reads CASSFDREQHYYEQYF. CDR3 DNA sequence: TGTGCCAGCAGTTTTGACAGGGAACAGCACTACTACGAGCAGTACTTC.